This TCR beta chain was profiled in a study of blood T cell repertoires in COVID-19. Assignments of participants to cohorts depended upon their own reported clinical history. Recovered status in Cohort 3 required two negative PCRs, clearance, or symptom resolution. J was trimmed by 5 bases and V by 6 bases; bases with no gene match: 6. The CDR3 totals 15 residues. CDR1 is MNHEY and CDR2 is SMNVEV in the germline V gene (reference sequence). TCRdb's copy holds only in-frame clones and misses some; the assay was immunoSEQ multiplex PCR. The sample comprises roughly 330,000 clones, roughly 86% of which are singletons, and about 5.2% rests with the top ten.

The specimen was PBMCs or T cells enriched from blood (not recorded which). The clonotype comes from a woman aged 30 to 39 who had recovered from COVID-19. The chain joins TRBV27 to TRBJ2-1; 11 nucleotides match TRBD2. Written as DNA, the CDR3 is TGTGCCAGCAGCTTTGGGACTAGCGGAAACAATGAGCAGTTCTTC. It encodes CASSFGTSGNNEQFF.